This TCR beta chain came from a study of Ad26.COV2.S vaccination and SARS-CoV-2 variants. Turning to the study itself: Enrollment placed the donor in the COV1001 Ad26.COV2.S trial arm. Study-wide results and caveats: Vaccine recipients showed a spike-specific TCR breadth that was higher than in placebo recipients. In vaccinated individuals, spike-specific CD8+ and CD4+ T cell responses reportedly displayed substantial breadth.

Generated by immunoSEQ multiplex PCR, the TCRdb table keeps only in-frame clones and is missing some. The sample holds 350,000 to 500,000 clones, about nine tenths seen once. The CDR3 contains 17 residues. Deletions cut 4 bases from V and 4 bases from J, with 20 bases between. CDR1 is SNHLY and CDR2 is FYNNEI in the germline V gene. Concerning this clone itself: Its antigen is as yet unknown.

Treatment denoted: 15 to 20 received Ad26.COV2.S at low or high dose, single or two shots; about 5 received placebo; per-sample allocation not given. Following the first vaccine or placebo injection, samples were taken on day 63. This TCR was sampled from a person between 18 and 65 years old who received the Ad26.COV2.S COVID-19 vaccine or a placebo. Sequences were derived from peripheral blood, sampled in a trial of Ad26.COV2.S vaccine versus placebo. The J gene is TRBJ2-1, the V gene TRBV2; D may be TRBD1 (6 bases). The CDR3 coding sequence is TGTGCCAGCAGTGTTAACCCAAACAGGGACCCATACAATGAGCAGTTCTTC. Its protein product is CASSVNPNRDPYNEQFF. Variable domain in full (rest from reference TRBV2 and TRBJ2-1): EPEVTQTPSHQVTQMGQEVILRCVPISNHLYFYWYRQILGQKVEFLVSFYNNEISEKSEIFDDQFSVERPDGSNFTLKIRSTKLEDSAMYFCASSVNPNRDPYNEQFFGPGTRLTVL.